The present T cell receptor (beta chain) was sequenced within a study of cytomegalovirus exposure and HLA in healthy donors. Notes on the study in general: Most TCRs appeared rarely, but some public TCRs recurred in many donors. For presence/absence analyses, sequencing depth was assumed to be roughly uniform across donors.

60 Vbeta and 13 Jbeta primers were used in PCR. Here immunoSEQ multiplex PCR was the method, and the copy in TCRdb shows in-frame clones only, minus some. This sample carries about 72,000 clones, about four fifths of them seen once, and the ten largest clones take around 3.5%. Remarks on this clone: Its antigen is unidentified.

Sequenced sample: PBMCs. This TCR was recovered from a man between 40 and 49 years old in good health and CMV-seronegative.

The CDR3 spells CASSYSAGEQYF. Here the CDR3 DNA reads TGTGCCAGCAGTTACTCCGCGGGTGAGCAGTACTTC. The chain links TRBV6-5 to TRBJ2-7, with D possibly being TRBD2 (5 bases). The germline V gene has CDR1 MNHEY and CDR2 SVGAGI. Between the trimmed V and J ends, which lost 0 bases and 7 bases, there was a span of 7 bases. The length of the CDR3 is 12 residues.